The 22 T cell receptor beta chains listed next were all sequenced from one sample in a study of T cell changes during pregnancy in multiple sclerosis. Sequenced by immunoSEQ multiplex PCR; TCRdb stores in-frame clones only, minus some. The table includes 85,000 to 100,000 clones, roughly 90% detected once. The sample here was peripheral blood, taken before pregnancy. These receptors came from a female donor with multiple sclerosis, enrolled in a pregnancy study.

The CDR3 DNA is TGTGCCAGCACCTTATACCGGGACAGGGAGAGTCAGCCCCAGCATTTT. Residues: CASTLYRDRESQPQHF. V usage is TRBV28 and J usage is TRBJ1-5; 9 bases line up with TRBD1. Germline V gene sequence: CDR1 MDHEN, CDR2 SYDVKM. The CDR3 is 16 residues long. The J segment lost 6 bases and the V segment lost 7 bases, leaving 13 bases of the junction unmatched.

This clone appeared a single time. The DNA of the CDR3 is TGCGCCAGCCGACCCGCGGGGGGTGGCAATGAGCAGTTCTTC. Its protein product is CASRPAGGGNEQFF. V and J are TRBV4-1 and TRBJ2-1; 8 nucleotides match TRBD2. The CDR3 loop spans 14 amino acids. Germline CDR1 is MGHRA and CDR2 is YSYEKL. Trimming took 8 bases from V and 6 from J; bases not matched to a gene: 9.

V usage is TRBV5-1 and J usage is TRBJ1-6, with D uncertain. Trimming took 0 bases from V and 5 from J, leaving 6 bases between them. CDR3 length: 14 residues. CDR1 and CDR2 from the germline V gene are SGHRS and YFSETQ. The CDR3 nucleotides are TGCGCCAGCAGCTTGGAATCTCATAATTCACCCCTCCACTTT. Its protein is CASSLESHNSPLHF. Full variable domain (remainder filled in from reference TRBV5-1 and TRBJ1-6): KAGVTQTPRYLIKTRGQQVTLSCSPISGHRSVSWYQQTPGQGLQFLFEYFSETQRNKGNFPGRFSGRQFSNSRSEMNVSTLELGDSALYLCASSLESHNSPLHFGNGTRLTVT.

The V call is TRBV6-5, the J call TRBJ2-1; 10 positions match TRBD2. Trimming cost V 4 bases and J 1 base; bases outside gene matches: 4. Germline CDR1 reads MNHEY; CDR2 reads SVGAGI. The CDR3 extends over 16 amino acids. The CDR3 sequence is CASSSTSGKSYNEQFF. As DNA, the CDR3 is TGTGCCAGCAGTTCCACTAGCGGGAAGTCCTACAATGAGCAGTTCTTC.

The rearrangement uses TRBV27 and TRBJ2-5; no clear D gene. The germline V gene encodes CDR1 MNHEY and CDR2 SMNVEV (reference sequence). The CDR3 loop spans 13 amino acids. V gave up 3 bases and J gave up 5 bases, with 10 bases separating them. Written as DNA, the CDR3 is TGTGCCAGCAGTTTTGTTGACTCGGAGACCCAGTACTTC. This translates into CASSFVDSETQYF.

The chain employs TRBV23-1 and TRBJ2-5, with D perhaps TRBD1 (6 bases). TRBV23-1 is sorted into the ORF group, with uncertain function. The CDR3 sequence is 15 residues long. V lost 3 bases and J lost 5, with 16 bases in between. DNA of the CDR3: TGCGCCAGCAGTCAGTTCCGGGGTCAGGGGGAGACCCAGTACTTC. Its protein is CASSQFRGQGETQYF.

The chain is built from TRBV28 and TRBJ1-1, with D hard to call. Looked up from germline, CDR1 is MDHEN and CDR2 is SYDVKM. There are 15 residues in the CDR3. Between the trimmed V and J ends, which lost 6 bases and 0 bases, there was a span of 14 bases. In DNA, the CDR3 is TGTGCCAGCAGGCCCGGAGGCGCTTTGAACACTGAAGCTTTCTTT. It is translated as CASRPGGALNTEAFF.

This clone has a single count. The V gene is TRBV5-8, the J gene TRBJ2-5, with 8 bases identical to TRBD1. The germline V gene has CDR1 SGHTS and CDR2 YDEGEE. The CDR3 covers 14 residues. V was pared by 0 bases and J by 4 bases, with 2 bases of the junction left unmatched. For the CDR3, the DNA is TGTGCCAGCAGCTTGGGACAGGGGTTAGAGACCCAGTACTTC. This codes for CASSLGQGLETQYF.

V usage is TRBV19 and J usage is TRBJ1-3, with TRBD1 matching over 7 bases. Losses at the gene ends were 10 bases for V and 0 bases for J; bases not matched to a gene: 6. The CDR3 is 14 residues long. Germline V gene sequence: CDR1 LNHDA, CDR2 SQIVND (reference sequence). The CDR3: CAKKRGPSGNTIYF. CDR3 coding DNA: TGTGCCAAAAAAAGGGGGCCCTCTGGAAACACCATATATTTT.

The chain joins TRBV27 to TRBJ2-7; no clear D. This CDR3 comprises 14 residues. Germline CDR1 and CDR2: MNHEY and SMNVEV (reference sequence). V lost 4 bases and J 1 base, leaving 11 bases between the germline ends. CDR3 loop: CASSYGIWSYEQYF. CDR3 nucleotides: TGTGCCAGCAGTTACGGTATTTGGTCCTACGAGCAGTACTTC.

The chain combines TRBV28 with TRBJ2-2, with 7 bases matching TRBD1. CDR3 length: 13 residues. Germline lookup yields CDR1 MDHEN and CDR2 SYDVKM. V lost 6 bases, J lost 6 bases, and 4 bases stayed unmatched. This chain's CDR3 is CASRPDRAGELFF. The CDR3 nucleotides are TGTGCCAGCAGACCCGACAGGGCCGGGGAGCTGTTTTTT.

The chain combines TRBV19 with TRBJ2-1, with D possibly being TRBD1 (6 bases). The CDR3 contains 10 residues. Trimming removed 9 bases from V and 11 bases from J, with 11 bases in between. Germline V CDR1 and CDR2: LNHDA, SQIVND (reference sequence). CDR3 amino acids: CASKQGKQFF. CDR3 DNA: TGTGCCAGCAAACAGGGAAAGCAGTTCTTC.

V is TRBV5-4 and J is TRBJ1-2; no clear D. Germline CDR1 SGHNT, CDR2 YYREEE (reference sequence). The CDR3 consists of 13 residues. Trimming took 0 bases from V and 2 from J, leaving 5 bases between them. CDR3 amino acids: CASSLDANYGYTF. The DNA for the CDR3 is TGTGCCAGCAGCTTGGATGCGAACTATGGCTACACCTTC. The whole variable domain, remainder taken from reference TRBV5-4 and TRBJ1-2, is ETGVTQSPTHLIKTRGQQVTLRCSSQSGHNTVSWYQQALGQGPQFIFQYYREEENGRGNFPPRFSGLQFPNYSSELNVNALELDDSALYLCASSLDANYGYTFGSGTRLTVV.

The chain combines TRBV7-6 with TRBJ2-1; the match to TRBD2 covers 11 bases. This CDR3 is built from 17 residues. The junction had 12 bases not matched to a gene; V was cut back by 5 bases and J by 6 bases. The germline V gene encodes CDR1 SGHVS and CDR2 FNYEAQ. CDR3 in amino acids: CASSTPQLAGVSNEQFF. The CDR3 coding sequence is TGTGCCAGCAGCACGCCCCAACTAGCGGGGGTCTCCAATGAGCAGTTCTTC.

This rearrangement joins TRBV7-3 to TRBJ2-1; D is possibly TRBD2 (5 bases). V gave up 5 bases and J gave up 1 base, with 12 bases separating them. Germline values: CDR1 SGHTA, CDR2 FQGTGA. There are 15 residues in the CDR3. CDR3 sequence: CASSPRTLSYNEQFF. The CDR3 nucleotides are TGTGCCAGCAGCCCGAGGACTCTTTCCTACAATGAGCAGTTCTTC.

This rearrangement joins TRBV18 to TRBJ2-1, with 8 bases lining up with TRBD2. The CDR3 loop spans 16 amino acids. Per the germline V gene, CDR1 is KGHSH and CDR2 is LQKENI. The V segment lost 3 bases and the J segment 1 base; nucleotides outside the gene matches: 5. The CDR3 sequence: CASSPGREASYNEQFF. The CDR3 nucleotides read TGTGCCAGCTCACCTGGGCGGGAGGCTTCCTACAATGAGCAGTTCTTC.

This chain uses TRBV7-9 with TRBJ1-1; 11 positions agree with TRBD1. The CDR3 runs to 16 residues. J was trimmed by 3 bases and V by 6 bases; bases with no gene match: 9. In germline, CDR1 is SEHNR, CDR2 FQNEAQ (reference sequence). The CDR3 sequence is CASRPLRDRGDTEAFF. For the CDR3, the DNA is TGTGCCAGCAGACCCTTACGGGACAGGGGGGACACTGAAGCTTTCTTT.

J is TRBJ1-1 and V is TRBV7-9; no firm D call. The length of the CDR3 is 16 residues. Deletions cut 2 bases from V and 1 base from J, with 14 bases between. Germline V CDR1 and CDR2: SEHNR, FQNEAQ (reference sequence). The CDR3 loop reads CASSLSGLGPNTEAFF. CDR3 coding DNA: TGTGCCAGCAGCTTAAGCGGTTTGGGTCCGAACACTGAAGCTTTCTTT.

The chain uses TRBV2 and TRBJ1-2; possible D gene TRBD1, 6 bases. Trimming took 7 bases from V and 4 from J, leaving 16 bases between them. CDR3 length: 14 amino acids. CDR1 is SNHLY and CDR2 is FYNNEI in the germline V gene. The CDR3 DNA reads TGTGCCAGCAACGAACAGGGCGTCGGCTATGGCTACACCTTC. Protein product: CASNEQGVGYGYTF.

The chain is built from TRBV9 and TRBJ2-5; a possible D gene is TRBD1 (5 bases). From germline, CDR1 is SGDLS and CDR2 YYNGEE. The ends were cut back, 0 bases at V and 5 bases at J, with 8 bases in the middle. CDR3 size: 13 residues. This chain's CDR3 is CASSVEGWETQYF. CDR3 in DNA: TGTGCCAGCAGCGTAGAGGGGTGGGAGACCCAGTACTTC.

The rearrangement links TRBV2 to TRBJ2-2; 13 bases fit TRBD2. The germline CDR1 and CDR2 sequences are SNHLY and FYNNEI. V lost 2 bases to trimming and J lost 4 bases; unmatched junction nucleotides: 1. The CDR3 extends over 16 amino acids. CDR3 in amino acids: CASSEWTSGSTGELFF. The DNA of the CDR3 is TGTGCCAGCAGTGAATGGACTAGCGGGAGCACCGGGGAGCTGTTTTTT.

This chain uses TRBV15 with TRBJ2-7; D is possibly TRBD1 (5 bases). Trimming stripped 3 bases from V and 0 bases from J, with 12 bases between. The CDR3 is 15 residues long. Germline V gene data show CDR1 as LNHNV and CDR2 as YYDKDF (reference sequence). The CDR3 DNA sequence: TGTGCCACCAGCAGGGGTGGCCAGGGCTCCTACGAGCAGTACTTC. It codes for CATSRGGQGSYEQYF.